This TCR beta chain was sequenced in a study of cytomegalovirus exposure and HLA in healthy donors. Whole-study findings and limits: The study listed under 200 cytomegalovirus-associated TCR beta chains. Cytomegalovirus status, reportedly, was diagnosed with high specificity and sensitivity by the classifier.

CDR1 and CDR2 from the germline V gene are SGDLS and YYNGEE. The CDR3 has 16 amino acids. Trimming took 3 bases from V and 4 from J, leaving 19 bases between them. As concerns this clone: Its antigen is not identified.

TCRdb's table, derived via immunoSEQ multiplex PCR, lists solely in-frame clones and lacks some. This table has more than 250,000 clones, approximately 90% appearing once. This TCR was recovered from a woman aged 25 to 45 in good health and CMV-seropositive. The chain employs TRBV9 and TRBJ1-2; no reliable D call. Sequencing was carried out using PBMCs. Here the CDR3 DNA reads TGTGCCAGCAGCGACCCTGAGATCCGGGCGGCCTATGGCTACACCTTC. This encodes CASSDPEIRAAYGYTF. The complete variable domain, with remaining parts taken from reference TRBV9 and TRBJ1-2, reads DSGVTQTPKHLITATGQRVTLRCSPRSGDLSVYWYQQSLDQGLQFLIQYYNGEERAKGNILERFSAQQFPDLHSELNLSSLELGDSALYFCASSDPEIRAAYGYTFGSGTRLTVV.